The entry below gives a single TCR beta chain sequence along with its context. No antigen is known for it. This entry is derived from a study of CXCR3-negative and CXCR3-positive naive CD8 T cells. The CDR3 extends over 19 amino acids. Per the germline V gene, CDR1 is SGHNT and CDR2 is YYREEE (reference sequence). The study, taken as a whole, reports: CXCR3-positive naive cells carried more hydrophobic TRB CDR3s than CXCR3-negative ones.

It was by 5' RACE with UMI labels that the TRB cDNA libraries were prepared. TCRdb re-called the 5' RACE reads; one entry per CDR3 protein, DNA not given. This listing includes about 66,000 distinct CDR3 sequences. The chain couples TRBV5-4 to TRBJ1-6; no DNA is available, so the TRBD1 call from TCRdb remains unchecked. The receptor's source is a human donor in good health. Some clones in this sample may be carry-over from other donors' samples. The material sequenced was naive CXCR3- CD8+ T cells from blood. As for subset: CD45RO-CCR7+CD27+CD95- naive CD8+ T cells lacking CXCR3 (TNR3-). CDR3 loop: CASSLTTGVLISYNSPLHF. The full variable domain, completed using reference TRBV5-4 and TRBJ1-6, is ETGVTQSPTHLIKTRGQQVTLRCSSQSGHNTVSWYQQALGQGPQFIFQYYREEENGRGNFPPRFSGLQFPNYSSELNVNALELDDSALYLCASSLTTGVLISYNSPLHFGNGTRLTVT.